These 5 T cell receptor beta chains were all obtained from the same sample, sequenced in a study of identical twins. From the 5' RACE reads, TCRdb called clonotypes with MiXCR, one entry per CDR3 protein. The sample has about 240,000 distinct CDR3 sequences, 9.5% to 15% seen once. The same data also contributed to another study, on yellow fever vaccine responses in identical twins.

Input material: memory (CD45RO+) T cells sorted from blood. The receptors come from a woman between 18 and 29 years old in good health.

In this sample, this clonotype turned up a few times. The chain recombines TRBV7-8 with TRBJ1-1; no clear D. V was trimmed by 0 bases and J by 5 bases, leaving 13 bases between them. Germline assignment: CDR1 SGHVS and CDR2 FQNEAQ. The CDR3 runs to 15 residues. CDR3 sequence: CASSLAFGAQTEAFF. The CDR3 bases are TGTGCCAGCAGCTTAGCCTTTGGTGCGCAAACTGAAGCTTTCTTT. The whole variable domain, filled in from reference TRBV7-8 and TRBJ1-1, reads GAGVSQSPRYKVAKRGQDVALRCDPISGHVSLFWYQQALGQGPEFLTYFQNEAQLDKSGLPSDRFFAERPEGSVSTLKIQRTQQEDSAVYLCASSLAFGAQTEAFFGQGTRLTVV.

This clonotype occurred many times. The chain couples TRBV5-1 to TRBJ2-3; TRBD2 aligns across 15 bases. V was pared by 4 bases and J by 2 bases, with 11 bases of the junction left unmatched. Germline V gene sequence: CDR1 SGHRS, CDR2 YFSETQ. The CDR3 covers 19 residues. The CDR3 loop is CASSRTPGTSGGNTDTQYF. CDR3 DNA: TGCGCCAGCAGCCGAACCCCGGGGACTAGCGGGGGGAACACAGATACGCAGTATTTT.

This clonotype was seen repeatedly, ten times or more. V gene TRBV11-2 combines with J gene TRBJ2-1; TRBD2 agrees at 11 bases. The J segment lost 9 bases and the V segment lost 3 bases, leaving 7 bases of the junction unmatched. The CDR3 length is 15 residues. CDR1 is SGHAT and CDR2 is FQNNGV in the germline V gene. The CDR3 region has the DNA TGTGCCAGCAGCTTGCTTAGCGGGGGGGCCTTTGAGCAGTTCTTC. As protein: CASSLLSGGAFEQFF.

This clonotype was counted only a few times. DNA for the CDR3: TGTGCCAGCAGTTCCCCCTCGGGGGGCAGGGGGCATACGCAGTATTTT. Its translation: CASSSPSGGRGHTQYF. The J gene is TRBJ2-3, the V gene TRBV6-5; possible D gene TRBD1, 8 bases. The ends were cut back, 4 bases at V and 7 bases at J, with 21 bases in the middle. This CDR3 region has 16 residues. CDR1 MNHEY and CDR2 SVGAGI come from the germline V gene.

There are many counts of this clonotype. In DNA form, the CDR3 reads TGCAGTGCTACAGGAGGTGCTGGGGCCAACGTCCTGACTTTC. Its protein product is CSATGGAGANVLTF. The chain carries TRBV20-1 and TRBJ2-6, with D possibly matching TRBD2 (5 bases). Germline assignment: CDR1 DFQATT and CDR2 SNEGSKA (reference sequence). Deletions cut 4 bases from V and 2 bases from J, with 9 bases between. The CDR3 extends over 14 amino acids.